What follows are 28 T cell receptor beta chains derived from one specimen sequenced in a study of shared clonotypes between healthy human individuals. Data came from immunoSEQ multiplex PCR; TCRdb stores just in-frame clones and leaves some out. The table includes millions of clones, roughly 92% detected once. Material for sequencing was naive CD4+ T cells sorted from blood. This sample's subset: CD45RA+ positively selected. The origin of the receptors is a man between 18 and 35 years old in good health.

The chain employs TRBV5-4 and TRBJ2-6, with D possibly TRBD2 on 6 matching bases. The CDR3 totals 16 residues. Germline CDR1 reads SGHNT; CDR2 reads YYREEE (reference sequence). V dropped 6 bases and J dropped 0 bases, with 13 bases sitting between them. The CDR3 DNA follows: TGTGCCAGCATCGCGGGAAGCTCCTCTGGGGCCAACGTCCTGACTTTC. Translation gives CASIAGSSSGANVLTF.

This clone occurred once. This CDR3 is CASSEAQGTSTDTQYF. The CDR3 coding sequence is TGTGCCAGCAGTGAAGCGCAGGGGACTAGCACAGATACGCAGTATTTT. The rearrangement joins TRBV2 to TRBJ2-3; D possibly matches TRBD1 or TRBD2 (6 bases each). The length of the CDR3 is 16 residues. Germline V gives CDR1 SNHLY, CDR2 FYNNEI. V was clipped by 0 bases and J by 0 bases, with 10 bases between them.

About this clone: Additional DNA sequences in this sample encode the identical CDR3. The chain employs TRBV19 and TRBJ1-4; tentatively, D is TRBD1 (5 bases). The germline V gene has CDR1 LNHDA and CDR2 SQIVND (reference sequence). The CDR3 totals 15 residues. V gave up 0 bases and J gave up 0 bases, with 5 bases separating them. In nucleotides, the CDR3 is TGTGCCAGTAGTATAGACAGGGCAACTAATGAAAAACTGTTTTTT. It codes for CASSIDRATNEKLFF.

With respect to this clone: The same CDR3 also results from other DNA sequences found in this sample. The CDR3 DNA is TGCGCCAGCAGCTTGCTCGGATCCTACGAGCAGTACTTC. This gives the protein CASSLLGSYEQYF. The chain couples TRBV5-1 to TRBJ2-7; unclear D gene. The germline V and J ends were trimmed by 1 base and 1 base, with 6 bases remaining between them. The germline V gene has CDR1 SGHRS and CDR2 YFSETQ. There are 13 residues in the CDR3.

The V gene is TRBV27, the J gene TRBJ2-1; TRBD1 matches 9 bases. This CDR3 comprises 17 residues. With V trimmed by 6 bases and J by 5 bases, 14 bases remained unmatched. Germline V gives CDR1 MNHEY, CDR2 SMNVEV (reference sequence). DNA of the CDR3: TGTGCCAGCAGCCCAAGATTAGGACAGGGGAGGCACAATGAGCAGTTCTTC. Translating gives CASSPRLGQGRHNEQFF.

CDR3 amino acids: CASRGFSAQRTEQFF. Written as DNA, the CDR3 is TGTGCCAGCAGAGGATTCAGCGCCCAGAGGACTGAGCAGTTCTTC. The chain has TRBV6-6 and TRBJ2-1; unclear D gene. The ends were cut back, 6 bases at V and 9 bases at J, with 21 bases in the middle. The CDR3 is made up of 15 amino acids. Looked up from germline, CDR1 is MNHNY and CDR2 is SVGAGI (reference sequence).

V is TRBV19 and J is TRBJ2-5; D possibly corresponds to TRBD1 (5 bases). The CDR3 runs to 15 residues. CDR1 LNHDA and CDR2 SQIVND come from the germline V gene (reference sequence). The V gene lost 5 bases and the J gene lost 0 bases, with 13 bases spanning the gap. The CDR3 loop is CASSGSQVYQETQYF. CDR3 coding DNA: TGTGCCAGTAGTGGATCACAGGTTTACCAAGAGACCCAGTACTTC.

This sequence joins TRBV5-5 and TRBJ2-1, with D uncertain. This CDR3 is 14 amino acids long. Trimming took off 6 bases at V and 8 bases at J, with 18 bases between the two ends. CDR1 is SGHKS, CDR2 YYEKEE, per germline (reference sequence). The CDR3 here is CASINLGRRDEQFF. The CDR3 DNA is TGTGCCAGCATCAACCTTGGGCGAAGGGATGAGCAGTTCTTC.

The chain combines TRBV5-4 with TRBJ2-5; 7 bases are shared with TRBD1. This CDR3 contains 15 residues. Per germline, CDR1 SGHNT and CDR2 YYREEE (reference sequence). V shed 3 bases, J shed 5 bases, and the junction held 10 bases outside the gene matches. CDR3 in amino acids: CASSWPDRVPETQYF. In DNA form, the CDR3 reads TGTGCCAGCAGCTGGCCCGACAGGGTGCCCGAGACCCAGTACTTC.

Points on this clone: A much larger clone differs by one base, so this may be a read error. The same CDR3 can be traced to other DNA sequences in this sample. The chain carries TRBV2 and TRBJ2-5; D not certain. V lost 6 bases and J 4 bases, leaving 6 bases between the germline ends. CDR1 and CDR2 from the germline V gene are SNHLY and FYNNEI. This CDR3 contains 11 residues. The CDR3: CASSLGETQYF. The CDR3 DNA follows: TGTGCCAGCAGCCTAGGAGAGACCCAGTACTTC.

Note on this clone: Other nucleotide sequences in the sample specify the same CDR3. This chain uses TRBV6-5 with TRBJ1-2; D is perhaps TRBD1 (5 bases). The CDR3 sequence is 13 residues long. Trimming took 2 bases from V and 6 from J, leaving 10 bases between them. Germline CDR1 and CDR2: MNHEY and SVGAGI. CDR3 nucleotides: TGTGCCAGCAGTTACGAGGGCAGGGATGGCTACACCTTC. Translating it yields CASSYEGRDGYTF.

V is TRBV10-3 and J is TRBJ2-3, with 12 positions matching TRBD2. The CDR3 contains 20 residues. Germline CDR1 is ENHRY and CDR2 is SYGVKD. Unmatched junction bases numbered 23, after V lost 5 bases and J lost 8 bases. The CDR3 protein is CAISPNQKLAGGNTQITQYF. As DNA, the CDR3 is TGTGCCATCAGTCCCAACCAGAAGCTAGCGGGAGGGAATACACAGATTACGCAGTATTTT.

The chain carries TRBV7-2 and TRBJ2-5; D remains ambiguous. Germline CDR1 is SGHTA and CDR2 is FQGNSA. The ends were cut back, 5 bases at V and 1 base at J, with 11 bases in the middle. The CDR3 contains 14 residues. CDR3 protein: CASSRPAFQETQYF. DNA of the CDR3: TGTGCCAGCAGCCGACCGGCGTTCCAAGAGACCCAGTACTTC. Full variable domain (missing parts from reference TRBV7-2 and TRBJ2-5): GAGVSQSPSNKVTEKGKDVELRCDPISGHTALYWYRQSLGQGLEFLIYFQGNSAPDKSGLPSDRFSAERTGGSVSTLTIQRTQQEDSAVYLCASSRPAFQETQYFGPGTRLLVL.

The rearrangement uses TRBV6-1 and TRBJ2-5; D tentatively reads TRBD1 or TRBD2 (6 bases each). The CDR3 is 15 amino acids. Germline-derived CDR1 and CDR2 are MNHNS and SASEGT. V gave up 6 bases and J gave up 4 bases, with 18 bases separating them. CDR3 amino acids: CASSRGSGAGETQYF. CDR3 bases: TGTGCCAGCAGCCGAGGGTCGGGGGCTGGAGAGACCCAGTACTTC.

The chain's CDR3 is CASSLTGTSGRGTYEQYF. The CDR3 nucleotides read TGCGCCAGCAGCTTGACCGGAACTAGCGGGAGGGGAACCTACGAGCAGTACTTC. The chain couples TRBV5-1 to TRBJ2-7; the match to TRBD2 covers 13 bases. This CDR3 comprises 18 residues. CDR1 and CDR2 from the germline V gene are SGHRS and YFSETQ. Germline trimming cut 1 base from V and 2 bases from J; bases unmatched to any gene: 9.

V is TRBV29-1 and J is TRBJ1-2; D uncertain. Per germline, CDR1 SQVTM and CDR2 ANQGSEA. Trimming removed 5 bases at V and 3 bases at J, with 25 bases between. The length of the CDR3 is 17 residues. CDR3: CSVCRPSPDGNDYGYTF. CDR3 DNA sequence: TGCAGCGTTTGCCGTCCTTCCCCCGATGGGAATGACTATGGCTACACCTTC.

A remark on this clone: At one end the junction does not follow the germline gene, possibly because of a read error. This same CDR3 is encoded by further DNA sequences in the sample. This chain uses TRBV30 with TRBJ1-2, with D uncertain. The CDR3 has 13 amino acids. Germline loops: CDR1 GTSNPN, CDR2 SVGIG (reference sequence). The DNA for the CDR3 is TGCGCCTGGAGTCAGGAGACTAACTATGGCTACACCTTC. Translated, it gives CAWSQETNYGYTF.

The chain couples TRBV5-1 to TRBJ1-4; the match to TRBD1 covers 10 bases. V was pared by 4 bases and J by 5 bases, with 5 bases of the junction left unmatched. Germline V CDR1 and CDR2: SGHRS, YFSETQ. This CDR3 has 15 amino acids. The CDR3 DNA is TGCGCCAGCAGCCCGGGACAGGGGATGAATGAAAAACTGTTTTTT. As protein: CASSPGQGMNEKLFF.

This clone was seen a single time. This chain uses TRBV2 with TRBJ2-3; D unresolved. Trimming shortened V by 3 bases and J by 0 bases, and 7 bases separated the two germline ends. CDR3 size: 14 residues. CDR1 and CDR2 (germline): SNHLY, FYNNEI. The CDR3, as DNA: TGTGCCAGCAGTGAGGGCAGTAGCACAGATACGCAGTATTTT. Translating it yields CASSEGSSTDTQYF.

V usage is TRBV28 and J usage is TRBJ1-2; 8 bases line up with TRBD1. The junction had 10 bases not matched to a gene; V was cut back by 5 bases and J by 5 bases. Germline loops: CDR1 MDHEN, CDR2 SYDVKM. CDR3 length equals 15 residues. The CDR3 bases are TGTGCCAGCAGTCGAGGACAGGGCCCTCCATATGGCTACACCTTC. Amino acids: CASSRGQGPPYGYTF.

The rearrangement uses TRBV7-2 and TRBJ2-3, with D uncertain. The CDR3 has 14 residues. Germline CDR1 and CDR2: SGHTA and FQGNSA. With 2 bases removed from V and 1 base from J, the gap between germline ends came to 7 bases. CDR3 sequence reads: CASSLSIGTDTQYF. Written as DNA, the CDR3 is TGTGCCAGCAGCTTATCGATTGGCACAGATACGCAGTATTTT.

V is TRBV9 and J is TRBJ1-2; TRBD1 matches 10 bases. Germline CDR1 reads SGDLS; CDR2 reads YYNGEE. CDR3 size: 16 residues. V was pared by 0 bases and J by 7 bases, with 9 bases of the junction left unmatched. The CDR3 here is CASSVDGTGVYGGYTF. The CDR3 region has the DNA TGTGCCAGCAGCGTAGACGGGACAGGGGTTTATGGTGGCTACACCTTC. Combining the CDR3 with reference TRBV9 and TRBJ1-2 gives the whole variable domain DSGVTQTPKHLITATGQRVTLRCSPRSGDLSVYWYQQSLDQGLQFLIQYYNGEERAKGNILERFSAQQFPDLHSELNLSSLELGDSALYFCASSVDGTGVYGGYTFGSGTRLTVV.

About this clone itself: In the same sample, other DNA sequences code for this CDR3. The chain joins TRBV5-1 to TRBJ2-5, with D hard to call. The length of the CDR3 is 13 residues. Trimming removed 1 base at V and 4 bases at J, with 8 bases between. CDR1 and CDR2 (germline): SGHRS, YFSETQ. The CDR3 sequence: CASSLLLGETQYF. The CDR3 nucleotides read TGCGCCAGCAGCTTGTTGCTGGGAGAGACCCAGTACTTC.

The chain recombines TRBV11-3 with TRBJ2-1; 7 nucleotides agree with TRBD2. Germline CDR1 and CDR2: SGHNT and YENEEA. V lost 6 bases and J lost 2; bases outside the gene matches: 10. The CDR3 length is 16 residues. DNA of the CDR3: TGTGCCAGCAGTTCCTCGTCTAGCGGTCCCTACAATGAGCAGTTCTTC. The encoded protein is CASSSSSSGPYNEQFF.

The chain combines TRBV9 with TRBJ2-5; D gene unclear. Trimming removed 1 base at V and 3 bases at J, with 10 bases between. Germline V lookup: CDR1 SGDLS, CDR2 YYNGEE. This CDR3 comprises 14 residues. The CDR3 nucleotides are TGTGCCAGCAGCGTACATCCTAGTGAAGAGACCCAGTACTTC. It is translated as CASSVHPSEETQYF.

V usage is TRBV30 and J usage is TRBJ2-1; 9 positions match TRBD2. Trimming took 4 bases from V and 2 from J; bases not matched to a gene: 9. Germline CDR1 reads GTSNPN; CDR2 reads SVGIG (reference sequence). The CDR3 consists of 16 residues. In nucleotides, the CDR3 is TGTGCCTGGACAGCTAGCGGGAAAAGAACCTACAATGAGCAGTTCTTC. Its protein is CAWTASGKRTYNEQFF. Full variable domain (outside the CDR3, taken from reference TRBV30 and TRBJ2-1): SQTIHQWPATLVQPVGSPLSLECTVEGTSNPNLYWYRQAAGRGLQLLFYSVGIGQISSEVPQNLSASRPQDRQFILSSKKLLLSDSGFYLCAWTASGKRTYNEQFFGPGTRLTVL.

The chain joins TRBV27 to TRBJ2-7; possible D gene TRBD1, 6 bases. The CDR3 runs 14 residues. V was pared by 3 bases and J by 3 bases, with 12 bases between. CDR1 is MNHEY and CDR2 is SMNVEV in the germline V gene (reference sequence). CDR3 region: CASSLDLGGYEQYF. The DNA for the CDR3 is TGTGCCAGCAGTTTGGACCTAGGGGGCTACGAGCAGTACTTC.

The chain links TRBV6-1 to TRBJ2-7; a possible D gene is TRBD2 (6 bases). The CDR3 loop spans 14 amino acids. CDR1 and CDR2 from the germline V gene are MNHNS and SASEGT. The V end was cut by 1 base, the J end by 6 bases, with 13 bases between. CDR3 sequence reads: CASSEVKEGGEQYF. CDR3 DNA: TGTGCCAGCAGTGAAGTCAAGGAGGGCGGCGAGCAGTACTTC.